This TCR beta chain was captured in a study of response to subunit inactivated influenza vaccine. Germline values: CDR1 LGHDT, CDR2 YNNKEL (reference sequence). Deletions cut 2 bases from V and 1 base from J, with 11 bases between. The CDR3 totals 15 residues. TCRdb re-derived calls from the RT-PCR reads in MiXCR, one entry per CDR3 protein. The sample comprises roughly 550,000 distinct CDR3 sequences, approximately 22% of which are singletons, and 2.5% to 3.5% rests with the top ten. The data were also submitted as part of a second study, on T cells expressing NK-cell markers. That work adds: cDNA encoding TCR beta was synthesized via 5'RACE template switching incorporating UMIs. Underlying the TCR beta repertoires were sorted CD3+CD56+NKG2C+, CD3+CD56+NKG2C- and CD3+CD56-NKG2C+ T cells. Just one sequenced donor of eight was HCMV-seronegative, while seven were seropositive. The use of an anti-gamma-delta TCR antibody, which was added in several experiments, restricted sorting to T cells expressing alpha-beta TCR.

The TCR comes from a man between 45 and 60 years old who received an inactivated influenza vaccine. The V and J genes are TRBV3-1 and TRBJ1-1; a possible D gene is TRBD1 (6 bases). The sample consisted of CD4+ T cells sorted from PBMCs, taken roughly 13 days after vaccination. This CDR3 reads CASSQPGVGNTEAFF. The CDR3, as DNA: TGTGCCAGCAGCCAACCAGGGGTAGGGAACACTGAAGCTTTCTTT. The complete variable domain, with remaining parts taken from reference TRBV3-1 and TRBJ1-1, reads DTAVSQTPKYLVTQMGNDKSIKCEQNLGHDTMYWYKQDSKKFLKIMFSYNNKELIINETVPNRFSPKSPDKAHLNLHINSLELGDSAVYFCASSQPGVGNTEAFFGQGTRLTVV.